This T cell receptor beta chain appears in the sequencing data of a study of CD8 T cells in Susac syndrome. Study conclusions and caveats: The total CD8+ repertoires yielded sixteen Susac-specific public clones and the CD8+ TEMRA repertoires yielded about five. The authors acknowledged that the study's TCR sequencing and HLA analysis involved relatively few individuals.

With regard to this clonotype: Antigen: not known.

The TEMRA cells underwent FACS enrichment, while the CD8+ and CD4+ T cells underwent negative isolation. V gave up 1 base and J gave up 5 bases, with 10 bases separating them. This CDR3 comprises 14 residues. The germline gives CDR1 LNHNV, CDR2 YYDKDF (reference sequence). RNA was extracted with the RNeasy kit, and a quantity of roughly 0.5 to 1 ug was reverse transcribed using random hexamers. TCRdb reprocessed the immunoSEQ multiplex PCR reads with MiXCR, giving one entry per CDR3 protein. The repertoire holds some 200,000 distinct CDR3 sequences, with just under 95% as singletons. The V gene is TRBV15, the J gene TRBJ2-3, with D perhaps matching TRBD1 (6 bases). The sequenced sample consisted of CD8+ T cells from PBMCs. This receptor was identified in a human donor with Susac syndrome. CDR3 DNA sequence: TGTGCCACCAGCAGAGGGCAAGGGGGAGATACGCAGTATTTT. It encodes CATSRGQGGDTQYF.